These T cell receptor beta chains were read from a single sample in a study of cytomegalovirus exposure and HLA in healthy donors. Here immunoSEQ multiplex PCR was the method, and the copy in TCRdb shows in-frame clones only, minus some. The sample includes over 130,000 clones, roughly 77% of them seen just once. The sequenced material came from PBMCs. These receptors were collected from a woman aged 25 to 39 in good health and CMV-seronegative. Both conserved end residues are trimmed from each CDR3. The D gene is left open where the match is weak.

>TRBV27|TRBJ1-2|TRBD1
ASSFYGTGVYGYT
>TRBV6-6|TRBJ2-5|TRBD2
ATTLKREVQETQY
>TRBV5-1|TRBJ1-6|-
ASSSFQGSSSPLH
>TRBV11-2|TRBJ1-4|-
ASSLAGLDRLNEKLF
>TRBV7-9|TRBJ2-1|TRBD2
ASSRAEASGSINEQF
>TRBV4-2|TRBJ2-1|-
ASSQGGDYNEQF
>TRBV19|TRBJ2-2|TRBD1
ASTYRTGNTGELF
>TRBV6-5|TRBJ1-1|-
ASSPDSYPGAF
>TRBV19|TRBJ2-6|TRBD1
ASSEGQEVTGANVLT
>TRBV18|TRBJ1-5|TRBD1
ASSPQQGPNQPQH
>TRBV6-4|TRBJ2-2|TRBD2
ASSALAGAHGELF
>TRBV28|TRBJ2-7|-
ASSLWAGVDTSYEQY
>TRBV19|TRBJ1-5|TRBD1
ASSMATTGVGGQPQH
>TRBV14|TRBJ2-1|TRBD2
ASSPFSGGYNEQF
>TRBV5-1|-|TRBD2
ASSSSGLAGVEQY
>TRBV15|TRBJ1-5|-
ATSRGFIRDGQPQH
>TRBV27|TRBJ2-1|TRBD1
ASSLDRGSHEQF
>TRBV6-5|TRBJ2-3|-
ASRPTGTTDTQY
>TRBV6-1|TRBJ1-2|-
ASSRGRFYGYT
>TRBV10-3|TRBJ2-3|TRBD2
AISESRTGGDTQY
>TRBV7-7|TRBJ2-1|TRBD2
ASSIGLAVYNEQF
>TRBV2|TRBJ2-2|-
AGLRRAAGELF
>TRBV30|TRBJ1-5|-
AWSSRGFQPQH
>TRBV6-5|TRBJ1-2|TRBD1
ASTSRQGYGYT
>TRBV28|TRBJ2-5|TRBD1
ASSSWDSQETQY
>TRBV9|TRBJ1-5|-
ASRSPRQPQH
>TRBV5-1|TRBJ1-2|-
ASSLLGDGDYGYT
>TRBV28|TRBJ2-1|-
ASRPRGNTYNEQF
>TRBV9|TRBJ2-1|TRBD2
ASSLNFLAAYNEQF
>TRBV6-6|TRBJ2-7|TRBD2
ASWAGTSGRYEQY
>TRBV11-2|TRBJ2-7|TRBD1
ASSPRDRGEQY
>TRBV7-8|TRBJ2-3|-
ASSFVRDDPRGDTQY
>TRBV7-7|TRBJ2-5|-
ASSFGAGETQY
>TRBV19|TRBJ1-5|-
ASSGQSNQPQH
>TRBV9|TRBJ2-5|-
ASSATQQETQY
>TRBV2|TRBJ2-6|TRBD2
ASSLGTSGGSGANVLT
>TRBV7-8|TRBJ1-1|TRBD1
ASHNDRGNTEAF
>TRBV6-1|TRBJ2-5|TRBD2
ASSEGRVGTQY
>TRBV18|TRBJ1-4|-
ASSPNFATNEKLF
>TRBV11-2|TRBJ1-1|TRBD1
ASSLRPPTEGGHTEAF
>TRBV2|TRBJ2-1|TRBD2
ASSELAGATGEQF
>TRBV6-1|TRBJ1-5|TRBD1
ASSELAGGIQPQH
>TRBV4-2|-|-
ASSQALATEQY
>TRBV6-5|TRBJ2-3|-
ASRLIEITDTQY
>TRBV9|TRBJ2-2|TRBD2
ASGGRGANTGELF
>TRBV7-8|TRBJ1-2|-
ASSLELRRGYGYT
>TRBV10-3|TRBJ2-2|TRBD2
AISPQTAGEIGELF
>TRBV6-1|TRBJ1-3|TRBD1
ASSESGTGYDTIY
>TRBV27|TRBJ2-3|TRBD2
ASSGVAGGEDTQY
>TRBV10-3|TRBJ2-3|TRBD1
AISEDRDTDTQY
>TRBV5-6|-|-
ASSLGPVASYEQY
>TRBV6-5|TRBJ2-2|-
ASSILVNTGELF
>TRBV5-1|TRBJ2-5|TRBD2
ASSRTSGVQETQY
>TRBV5-1|TRBJ2-7|TRBD1
ASSLRTGGSYEQY
>TRBV6-5|TRBJ2-2|-
ASSYSTRLPGELF
>TRBV5-1|TRBJ1-2|TRBD1
ASSRDRNYGYT
>TRBV19|TRBJ2-5|TRBD2
ASGSWEGTETQY